The rows below give T cell receptor beta chains drawn from one sample of a study of vaccination and CD4 T cells after COVID-19. Which antigens these TCRs recognize remains unknown. TCRdb called the PCR reads again in MiXCR, with one record for every CDR3 protein. The data contain around 13,000 distinct CDR3 sequences, roughly 30% of them seen just once; the ten biggest clones take up approximately 13%. The material was CD4+ T cells from blood, cultured in vitro, obtained after SARS-CoV-2 vaccination. The receptors were sampled from a human donor who had recovered from COVID-19. CDR3s leave out the opening cysteine and the closing phenylalanine or tryptophan. Expanded clones get a size class; other rows say once, few or many, or leave the size out.

size,J,V,CDR3
NA,TRBJ1-5,TRBV28,ASLGGTSSQPQH
NA,TRBJ1-2,TRBV11-1,ASSLAQGNGYT
NA,TRBJ2-7,TRBV19,ASSDWGNPYEQY
few,TRBJ2-6,TRBV2,ASSVTSGVLT
NA,TRBJ2-3,TRBV20-1,SAPRLRKGDTQY
few,TRBJ2-2,TRBV7-2,ASSFGGLAGELF
NA,TRBJ2-1,TRBV6-2/TRBV6-3,ASSYLDEQF
few,TRBJ1-3,TRBV10-3,ATKTGDSGNTIY
few,TRBJ2-7,TRBV30,AWSVPTGGRSYEQY
NA,TRBJ1-4,TRBV18,ASSPGQGAATNEKLF
medium-sized,TRBJ1-2,TRBV20-1,SASFAGGNYGYT
NA,TRBJ2-3,TRBV7-9,ASSLEGTSTDTQY
few,TRBJ2-7,TRBV28,ASSSDTPYEQY
NA,TRBJ1-2,TRBV28,ASSLRPRAHT
once,TRBJ1-1,TRBV5-1,ASSGTGTPQEAF
few,TRBJ2-5,TRBV2,ALLGGYGRGIQETQY
NA,TRBJ2-7,TRBV19,ASTGSSGTYEQY
NA,TRBJ1-2,TRBV24-1,ATSQWAGYGYT
few,TRBJ2-3,TRBV12-3/TRBV12-4,ASSEPGQGTSTQY
few,TRBJ1-1,TRBV20-1,SARAGPRNTEAF
NA,TRBJ1-2,TRBV28,AIRGYGYT
NA,TRBJ2-1,TRBV21-1,ASSNCGAGENEQF
NA,TRBJ2-7,TRBV6-2/TRBV6-3,ASSPRTSVSYEQY
few,TRBJ1-6,TRBV7-8,ASSLDRGNSPLH
few,TRBJ2-3,TRBV10-2,ASSQGLAGVFDTQY
few,TRBJ1-2,TRBV28,ASSPGAWGKGDYGYT
NA,TRBJ1-1,TRBV12-3/TRBV12-4,ASNPGSPRTEAF
few,TRBJ2-2,TRBV20-1,SASGGNIGTGELF
few,TRBJ2-3,TRBV6-1,ASSRVPDDTQY
medium-sized,TRBJ2-7,TRBV29-1,SGLQRLAGSYEQY
NA,TRBJ2-7,TRBV20-1,SAPLAGLYEQY
NA,TRBJ2-7,TRBV6-1,ASRQRESYEQY
NA,TRBJ2-6,TRBV29-1,SVAQANVLT
NA,TRBJ2-7,TRBV18,ASSLWVGQNSYEQY
few,TRBJ1-2,TRBV4-3,ASSQDKTVDGYT
NA,TRBJ2-3,TRBV7-2,ASSPGWLAGGVADTQY
few,TRBJ1-1,TRBV28,ASSLGTEAF
NA,TRBJ2-5,TRBV7-2,ASSGRTGGETQY
NA,TRBJ1-3,TRBV6-1,ASRIRGGNTIY
few,TRBJ1-2,TRBV20-1,SAGQPTNYGYT
NA,TRBJ2-6,TRBV12-3/TRBV12-4,ASSPDRAGANVLT
hyperexpanded,TRBJ2-1,TRBV7-2,ASISGTSVNEQF
NA,TRBJ2-1,TRBV7-3,ASSIRRQDNEQF
large,TRBJ2-7,TRBV20-1,SARDPRAWSDYEQY
NA,TRBJ1-5,TRBV28,ASSPGTVYSNQPQH
NA,TRBJ2-5,TRBV7-9,ASSLRQIETQY
few,TRBJ2-1,TRBV7-2,ASSRARAGGYNEQF
NA,TRBJ2-1,TRBV12-3/TRBV12-4,ASSPTSGSLYEQF
few,TRBJ2-3,TRBV27,ASSSRTSGRLDTQY
few,TRBJ1-5,TRBV6-1,ASSPGARGSNQPQH
NA,TRBJ1-1,TRBV5-4,ASSLVQARDTEAF
few,TRBJ1-1,TRBV4-3,ASSRGWAVGSEAF
NA,TRBJ1-1,TRBV2,ASSERQKAF
NA,TRBJ2-2,TRBV25-1,ASSDPQGWDTGELF